In this sample, the clone carrying this T cell receptor beta chain turned up once. Per the germline V gene, CDR1 is LGHNA and CDR2 is YSLEER. The CDR3 has 16 amino acids. Trimming took 3 bases from V and 6 from J, leaving 19 bases between them. This sample is part of a study of STAT5B mutations in CD4+ large granular lymphocyte leukemia. How the authors handled the data: The detection floor for productive clonotype frequency was 2.59 x 10-5. Libraries were prepared by immunoSEQ multiplex PCR; TCRdb keeps only in-frame clonotypes and omits some of them. Clone size and V and J calls were adopted from that table, with D and trimming inferred from the DNA. The profile shows approximately 30,000 clones, 81% of them singletons.

The sample consisted of CD4+ T cells from blood buffy coats. The receptor was isolated from a human donor in good health. The V and J genes are TRBV4-3 and TRBJ2-3; D is ambiguous. The CDR3 DNA is TGCGCCAGCAGCCAGGGTTCAGATTGGGCCGAGGATACGCAGTATTTT. Its protein product is CASSQGSDWAEDTQYF.